The 16 T cell receptor beta chains below were found in one sample sequenced in a study of cytomegalovirus exposure and HLA in healthy donors. In the PCR, 60 Vbeta and 13 Jbeta primers were used. Generated by immunoSEQ multiplex PCR, the TCRdb table keeps only in-frame clones and is missing some. The listing records around 70,000 clones. The sample consisted of PBMCs. The receptor source for this set is a woman aged 35 to 49 in good health and CMV-seropositive.

This chain joins TRBV13 and TRBJ1-2; D gene unclear. This CDR3 comprises 14 residues. Germline V gene sequence: CDR1 PRHDT, CDR2 FYEKMQ (reference sequence). Trimming shortened V by 2 bases and J by 4 bases, and 11 bases separated the two germline ends. CDR3 sequence reads: CASSLKYRGYGYTF. In nucleotides, the CDR3 is TGTGCCAGCAGCTTAAAATACCGGGGCTATGGCTACACCTTC.

The chain couples TRBV2 to TRBJ2-7; TRBD2 aligns across 13 bases. The junction had 3 bases not matched to a gene; V was cut back by 2 bases and J by 5 bases. The V gene's germline CDR1 is SNHLY and CDR2 FYNNEI. CDR3 size: 15 residues. CDR3 sequence (DNA): TGTGCCAGCAGTGAATTTGGGACTAGCGGGGACGAGCAGTACTTC. Amino acid sequence: CASSEFGTSGDEQYF.

The rearrangement uses TRBV21-1 and TRBJ2-6; the DNA was not compared with TRBD1, the D call given in the table. TRBV21-1 is marked as a pseudogene. The CDR3 has 18 amino acids. The CDR3 is CASSKVRTEVSGANVLTF. Here the CDR3 DNA reads TGTGCCAGCAGCAAAGTTCGGACAGAGGTCTCTGGGGCCAACGTCCTGACTTTC.

V usage is TRBV7-6 and J usage is TRBJ2-1; 15 positions match TRBD2. CDR1 and CDR2 from the germline V gene are SGHVS and FNYEAQ. With 1 base clipped from V and 12 bases from J, the junction kept 25 bases outside the gene matches. This CDR3 region has 22 residues. Here the CDR3 reads CASSLVPSWTSGREGTMKGQFF. CDR3 bases: TGTGCCAGCAGCTTAGTTCCCTCGTGGACTAGCGGGAGGGAGGGGACAATGAAGGGGCAGTTCTTC.

This sequence joins TRBV7-3 and TRBJ2-3; weak D call: TRBD2 (6 bases). In germline, CDR1 is SGHTA, CDR2 FQGTGA. V lost 2 bases, J lost 4 bases, and 10 bases lay in between. CDR3 length equals 14 residues. The CDR3 sequence: CASSLSLASDTQYF. Here the CDR3 DNA reads TGTGCCAGCAGCTTATCGCTAGCGTCAGATACGCAGTATTTT.

V gene TRBV19 combines with J gene TRBJ1-1; D is uncertain. Trimming took 5 bases from V and 1 from J, leaving 5 bases between them. The CDR3 loop spans 12 amino acids. The germline V gene encodes CDR1 LNHDA and CDR2 SQIVND (reference sequence). CDR3 in amino acids: CASSPQNTEAFF. The CDR3 DNA sequence: TGTGCCAGTAGTCCACAGAACACTGAAGCTTTCTTT.

The chain joins TRBV19 to TRBJ1-1, with D perhaps TRBD1 (5 bases). The V end was cut by 8 bases, the J end by 1 base, with 14 bases between. Germline CDR1 reads LNHDA; CDR2 reads SQIVND (reference sequence). The CDR3 covers 14 residues. The CDR3 loop reads CASQGITGNTEAFF. The CDR3, as DNA: TGTGCCAGTCAGGGAATTACAGGGAACACTGAAGCTTTCTTT.

This chain connects TRBV5-4 to TRBJ2-7; no definite D call. There are 13 residues in the CDR3. The germline V gene has CDR1 SGHNT and CDR2 YYREEE (reference sequence). Trimming cost V 9 bases and J 1 base, with 14 bases left between them. CDR3 nucleotide sequence: TGTGCCACTACCCGAGAGAGATCCTACGAGCAGTACTTC. Its translation: CATTRERSYEQYF.

This chain links TRBV15 with TRBJ2-1; D might be TRBD1 (5 bases). Trimming removed 3 bases at V and 3 bases at J, with 12 bases between. This CDR3 spans 15 amino acids. In germline, CDR1 is LNHNV, CDR2 YYDKDF (reference sequence). The CDR3 DNA reads TGTGCCACCAGCAGGGAACTCGACAGCTACAATGAGCAGTTCTTC. It specifies CATSRELDSYNEQFF. The full variable domain, with the rest looked up from reference TRBV15 and TRBJ2-1, is DAMVIQNPRYQVTQFGKPVTLSCSQTLNHNVMYWYQQKSSQAPKLLFHYYDKDFNNEADTPDNFQSRRPNTSFCFLDIRSPGLGDTAMYLCATSRELDSYNEQFFGPGTRLTVL.

The chain is built from TRBV6-1 and TRBJ2-1; a weak D match, TRBD1 (6 bases). The germline V and J ends were trimmed by 7 bases and 9 bases, with 22 bases remaining between them. Germline-derived CDR1 and CDR2 are MNHNS and SASEGT. CDR3 length: 15 amino acids. CDR3 amino acids: CASTGLGAQAGEQFF. The CDR3 bases are TGTGCCAGCACTGGACTGGGGGCGCAAGCCGGTGAGCAGTTCTTC.

The chain has TRBV4-1 and TRBJ1-4, with D perhaps TRBD1 (5 bases). The CDR3 is 15 amino acids. Trimming pared 2 bases from V and 6 bases from J, leaving 13 bases between. The germline V gene encodes CDR1 MGHRA and CDR2 YSYEKL. The CDR3 reads CASSQPRERDEKLFF. For the CDR3, the DNA is TGCGCCAGCAGCCAACCCAGGGAACGCGATGAAAAACTGTTTTTT.

This rearrangement joins TRBV4-1 to TRBJ2-5; D possibly corresponds to TRBD1 (5 bases). CDR1 is MGHRA and CDR2 is YSYEKL in the germline V gene. V lost 0 bases to trimming and J lost 4 bases, with 9 bases between them. The CDR3 covers 14 residues. The CDR3 is CASSQDHRGETQYF. The CDR3 DNA reads TGCGCCAGCAGCCAAGATCATAGGGGAGAGACCCAGTACTTC.

This sequence joins TRBV7-3 and TRBJ1-1, with D possibly being TRBD1 (6 bases). Germline loops: CDR1 SGHTA, CDR2 FQGTGA. The CDR3 contains 13 residues. V was pared by 6 bases and J by 1 base, with 9 bases between. In DNA form, the CDR3 reads TGTGCCAGCAGGGCGACAGGGAACACTGAAGCTTTCTTT. This sequence encodes CASRATGNTEAFF.

The chain couples TRBV19 to TRBJ2-1, with a weak D call TRBD1 (6 bases). Germline lookup yields CDR1 LNHDA and CDR2 SQIVND (reference sequence). The CDR3 loop spans 15 amino acids. Trimming left V 6 bases short and J 2 bases short, with 14 bases between. CDR3 region: CASSPQGIPYNEQFF. The CDR3 coding sequence is TGTGCCAGTAGCCCCCAGGGGATCCCCTACAATGAGCAGTTCTTC.

The V and J genes are TRBV9 and TRBJ2-7; D possibly corresponds to TRBD1 (6 bases). The germline gives CDR1 SGDLS, CDR2 YYNGEE. Trimming pared 3 bases from V and 3 bases from J, leaving 16 bases between. The CDR3 has 15 amino acids. The CDR3 DNA sequence: TGTGCCAGCAGCGAAGGTGGACAGACTTACTACGAGCAGTACTTC. This gives the protein CASSEGGQTYYEQYF. The full variable domain, with the rest looked up from reference TRBV9 and TRBJ2-7, is DSGVTQTPKHLITATGQRVTLRCSPRSGDLSVYWYQQSLDQGLQFLIQYYNGEERAKGNILERFSAQQFPDLHSELNLSSLELGDSALYFCASSEGGQTYYEQYFGPGTRLTVT.

For this clone: At one end, the junction sequence differs from germline, possibly due to a read error. The rearrangement joins TRBV7-7 to TRBJ2-5; D perhaps matches TRBD1 (5 bases). This CDR3 comprises 13 residues. The germline CDR1 and CDR2 sequences are SSHAT and FNYEAQ (reference sequence). This CDR3 reads CASSLQVRETQYF. CDR3 coding DNA: TGTGCTAGCAGCTTACAGGTTCGAGAGACCCAGTACTTC.